This TCR beta chain was retrieved from a study of Tregs in tolerant kidney transplant recipients. Comments on this clone: In this CDR3 the conserved last residue, phenylalanine or tryptophan, is missing, so a read error is likely. No DNA is shown, since the ends of the CDR3 on it are uncertain; the CDR3 is the one TCRdb lists.

The CDR3 spans 9 amino acids, including both terminal residues. The germline V gene encodes CDR1 MNHEY and CDR2 SMNVEV (reference sequence). The protocol was immunoSEQ multiplex PCR, while the TCRdb copy is restricted to in-frame clones and leaves out a portion. The table has roughly 64,000 clones, roughly 98% seen once; the top ten hold 0.34%. This chain links TRBV27 with TRBJ1-1; whether TRBD1, the table's D call, matches the DNA was not checked. The sequence came from a human donor who received a combined kidney and bone marrow transplant. Sequences were derived from Tregs from blood, sampled before the transplant. CDR3: CASSPRQAL.